One sample yielded the 18 T cell receptor beta chains listed below, sequenced in a study of OX40 agonist ivuxolimab in advanced cancers. Libraries were prepared by immunoSEQ multiplex PCR; TCRdb keeps only in-frame clonotypes and omits some of them. In the table there are 72,000 or so clones, around 90% of which are singletons. Sequencing used CD4+ or CD8+ T cells sorted from blood, obtained in a trial of the OX40 agonist ivuxolimab. Receptor source: an adult with an advanced solid tumor such as melanoma, head and neck, liver or kidney cancer.

J is TRBJ2-2 and V is TRBV18; 13 nucleotides align to TRBD2. Germline values: CDR1 KGHSH, CDR2 LQKENI. Trimming at V came to 4 bases and at J to 2 bases, leaving 7 bases not matched to a gene. The CDR3 is made up of 18 amino acids. Here the CDR3 DNA reads TGTGCCAGCTCACGCCGACTAGCGGGGGGCTCCAACACCGGGGAGCTGTTTTTT. It yields the protein CASSRRLAGGSNTGELFF.

The chain recombines TRBV5-6 with TRBJ2-7; 8 bases map to TRBD1. The CDR3 has 17 residues. Germline V gene sequence: CDR1 SGHDT, CDR2 YYEEEE. Germline trimming cut 3 bases from V and 3 bases from J; bases unmatched to any gene: 14. The CDR3 sequence: CASSSHGWTGLIYEQYF. The CDR3 bases are TGTGCCAGCAGCTCACACGGATGGACAGGGCTGATCTACGAGCAGTACTTC.

CDR3 amino acids: CASGALLQYEQFF. The CDR3 nucleotides read TGTGCCAGTGGGGCGTTATTGCAATATGAGCAGTTCTTC. The rearrangement joins TRBV19 to TRBJ2-1, with a tentative D call TRBD1 (5 bases). From germline, CDR1 is LNHDA and CDR2 SQIVND (reference sequence). The CDR3 runs to 13 residues. Trimming removed 8 bases at V and 8 bases at J, with 16 bases between.

The gene calls are TRBV9 and TRBJ2-7; 10 positions agree with TRBD1. CDR1 SGDLS and CDR2 YYNGEE come from the germline V gene. With 3 bases clipped from V and 4 bases from J, the junction kept 4 bases outside the gene matches. This CDR3 is built from 14 residues. The CDR3 loop is CASSGQGASYEQYF. The CDR3 DNA sequence: TGTGCCAGCAGCGGACAGGGGGCTTCGTACGAGCAGTACTTC.

The chain recombines TRBV2 with TRBJ2-3; D unresolved. CDR1 and CDR2 from the germline V gene are SNHLY and FYNNEI. The V end lost 10 bases, the J end lost 2 bases, and 13 bases lay between the germline ends. CDR3 size: 13 residues. CDR3 DNA: TGTGCCACCGACGACAAGAACACAGATACGCAGTATTTT. This codes for CATDDKNTDTQYF.

The CDR3 is CASSLASGTSHEQYF. The CDR3 DNA reads as TGTGCCAGCAGCTTAGCGTCGGGGACTAGCCACGAGCAGTACTTC. The V call is TRBV11-2, the J call TRBJ2-7, with TRBD2 matching 9 bases. This CDR3 contains 15 residues. Trimming at V came to 1 base and at J to 5 bases, leaving 6 bases not matched to a gene. Germline V gives CDR1 SGHAT, CDR2 FQNNGV.

The CDR3, as DNA: TGTGCCAGCAGTCCGCCAGGACAGATCTACGAGCAGTACTTC. This translates into CASSPPGQIYEQYF. This chain uses TRBV28 with TRBJ2-7; tentative D call: TRBD1 (6 bases). The germline V gene encodes CDR1 MDHEN and CDR2 SYDVKM. Trimming shortened V by 5 bases and J by 3 bases, and 14 bases separated the two germline ends. CDR3 length: 14 amino acids.

This chain links TRBV27 with TRBJ2-1, with 13 nucleotides matching TRBD2. V was pared by 2 bases and J by 9 bases, with 7 bases of the junction left unmatched. Germline V lookup: CDR1 MNHEY, CDR2 SMNVEV (reference sequence). The CDR3 runs to 16 residues. The CDR3: CASSLRTSGGGSEQFF. CDR3 nucleotide sequence: TGTGCCAGCAGTTTACGGACTAGCGGGGGTGGGAGTGAGCAGTTCTTC.

This rearrangement joins TRBV2 to TRBJ2-5; TRBD1 might be the D (5 bases). The V gene's germline CDR1 is SNHLY and CDR2 FYNNEI. The CDR3 is 15 residues long. Trimming cost V 0 bases and J 5 bases, with 13 bases left between them. The CDR3 DNA reads as TGTGCCAGCAGTGAAGCGCTAGGGGTCCGGGAGACCCAGTACTTC. It specifies CASSEALGVRETQYF. Complete variable domain (other parts from reference TRBV2 and TRBJ2-5): EPEVTQTPSHQVTQMGQEVILRCVPISNHLYFYWYRQILGQKVEFLVSFYNNEISEKSEIFDDQFSVERPDGSNFTLKIRSTKLEDSAMYFCASSEALGVRETQYFGPGTRLLVL.

The rearrangement joins TRBV7-2 to TRBJ1-1; D gene ambiguous. Germline CDR1 reads SGHTA; CDR2 reads FQGNSA. The V end lost 4 bases, the J end lost 0 bases, and 6 bases lay between the germline ends. The CDR3 runs 13 residues. CDR3 sequence (DNA): TGTGCCAGCAGCTCAAAAGTGAACACTGAAGCTTTCTTT. Its protein is CASSSKVNTEAFF. The full variable domain, in which reference TRBV7-2 and TRBJ1-1 provide the parts outside the CDR3, is GAGVSQSPSNKVTEKGKDVELRCDPISGHTALYWYRQSLGQGLEFLIYFQGNSAPDKSGLPSDRFSAERTGGSVSTLTIQRTQQEDSAVYLCASSSKVNTEAFFGQGTRLTVV.

V gene TRBV5-1 combines with J gene TRBJ2-1; 11 nucleotides line up with TRBD2. Germline lookup yields CDR1 SGHRS and CDR2 YFSETQ. The CDR3 consists of 17 residues. Unmatched junction bases numbered 8, after V lost 0 bases and J lost 6 bases. Written as DNA, the CDR3 is TGCGCCAGCAGCTTGGGGGGGCTAGCGGGAGGTGGCAATGAGCAGTTCTTC. Encoded protein: CASSLGGLAGGGNEQFF.

The rearrangement links TRBV7-9 to TRBJ1-2; TRBD1 is a possible D gene (5 bases). The length of the CDR3 is 16 residues. With 6 bases removed from V and 2 bases from J, the gap between germline ends came to 19 bases. Germline V gives CDR1 SEHNR, CDR2 FQNEAQ (reference sequence). CDR3 protein: CASSYPDSLINYGYTF. Written as DNA, the CDR3 is TGTGCCAGCAGTTACCCTGACAGCCTTATCAACTATGGCTACACCTTC.

The CDR3 protein is CASSSSWTGSHEQYF. CDR3 DNA sequence: TGTGCCAGCAGCTCAAGCTGGACAGGGAGCCACGAGCAGTACTTC. V usage is TRBV11-1 and J usage is TRBJ2-7; 8 nucleotides align to TRBD1. The CDR3 extends over 15 amino acids. V shed 4 bases, J shed 5 bases, and the junction held 10 bases outside the gene matches. Germline V gives CDR1 SGHAT, CDR2 FQDESV (reference sequence).

V gene TRBV5-4 combines with J gene TRBJ2-1, with 9 nucleotides matching TRBD1. J lost 6 bases, V lost 2 bases, and 9 bases had no gene match. The CDR3 runs 16 residues. From germline, CDR1 is SGHNT and CDR2 YYREEE (reference sequence). The CDR3 is CASSLTGGAWGNEQFF. Written as DNA, the CDR3 is TGTGCCAGCAGCTTAACAGGGGGCGCTTGGGGCAATGAGCAGTTCTTC.

The V and J genes are TRBV29-1 and TRBJ2-1; D might be TRBD2 (6 bases). V lost 8 bases, J lost 3 bases, and 23 bases lay in between. The CDR3 has 16 residues. Germline V lookup: CDR1 SQVTM, CDR2 ANQGSEA. CDR3 in amino acids: CSLLRWSRGLYNEQFF. DNA of the CDR3: TGCAGCCTCCTTAGGTGGTCCCGGGGACTCTACAATGAGCAGTTCTTC.

The V call is TRBV6-5, the J call TRBJ2-1; D is uncertain. Germline CDR1 is MNHEY and CDR2 is SVGAGI. The CDR3 consists of 13 residues. Trimming stripped 3 bases from V and 9 bases from J, with 12 bases between. The CDR3 spells CASSYPSVGEQFF. DNA of the CDR3: TGTGCCAGCAGTTATCCATCGGTCGGTGAGCAGTTCTTC.

The J gene is TRBJ1-5, the V gene TRBV6-5; unclear D gene. Germline V gives CDR1 MNHEY, CDR2 SVGAGI. The length of the CDR3 is 12 residues. Trimming removed 6 bases at V and 11 bases at J, with 14 bases between. This chain's CDR3 is CASRGSPWAQHF. For the CDR3, the DNA is TGTGCCAGCAGGGGGTCTCCATGGGCCCAGCATTTT.

This clone appeared once. The chain employs TRBV7-8 and TRBJ1-2; D might be TRBD1 (6 bases). The CDR3 sequence is 15 residues long. Per the germline V gene, CDR1 is SGHVS and CDR2 is FQNEAQ. Trimming pared 5 bases from V and 3 bases from J, leaving 16 bases between. In nucleotides, the CDR3 is TGTGCCAGCAGCGGTCGACAGGTTCCGGACTATGGCTACACCTTC. This sequence encodes CASSGRQVPDYGYTF.